One sample yielded the 28 T cell receptor beta chains listed below, sequenced in a study of T cell responses to AZD1222 COVID-19 vaccine (dated by TCRdb to about 2021). The library was made by the immunoSEQ multiplex PCR assay. The immuneACCESS repertoire file appears here via TCRdb, limited to in-frame rearrangements. These files lack a portion of the clones; in checked studies, under half of the deficit traces to unresolved V genes, and the cause of the others is not known. The sample contains some 98,000 clones, roughly 86% of them found a single time. The ten largest clones take up roughly 15% of the sample. Interpreted using the paper, the time point label stands for: about 28 days (+/-7) after the second vaccine dose. This specimen was peripheral blood, taken 28 days after the second AZD1222 dose. Receptors were obtained from an adult who received the AZD1222 COVID-19 vaccine.

This chain uses TRBV30 with TRBJ2-2; D tentatively fits TRBD1 or TRBD2 (5 bases each). Germline assignment: CDR1 GTSNPN and CDR2 SVGIG (reference sequence). The CDR3 is 10 residues long. V was cut by 8 bases and J by 7 bases, with 8 bases left in between. The CDR3 region has the DNA TGTGCCGAGGGGTTCGGGGAGCTGTTTTTT. It yields the protein CAEGFGELFF.

This chain links TRBV7-9 with TRBJ1-6, with D hard to call. CDR3 length: 15 residues. CDR1 and CDR2 from the germline V gene are SEHNR and FQNEAQ (reference sequence). The V end was cut by 5 bases, the J end by 8 bases, with 16 bases between. CDR3 in amino acids: CASSPARIGDSPLHF. In DNA, the CDR3 is TGTGCCAGCAGCCCCGCCCGGATTGGGGATTCACCCCTCCACTTT.

The chain couples TRBV19 to TRBJ1-2; a weak D match, TRBD1 (6 bases). The CDR3 extends over 14 amino acids. The V end was cut by 4 bases, the J end by 4 bases, with 13 bases between. Germline V gene sequence: CDR1 LNHDA, CDR2 SQIVND (reference sequence). The CDR3 is CASSTWGLGYGYTF. The DNA for the CDR3 is TGTGCCAGTAGTACCTGGGGGCTCGGCTATGGCTACACCTTC.

The rearrangement links TRBV3-1 (or the pseudogene TRBV3-2) to TRBJ2-1; TRBD2 aligns across 7 bases. Germline V gene data show CDR1 as LGHDT and CDR2 as YNNKEL (reference sequence). The CDR3 runs 14 residues. J lost 8 bases, V lost 2 bases, and 6 bases had no gene match. The CDR3 spells CASSQPGTIYEQFF. DNA of the CDR3: TGTGCCAGCAGCCAACCTGGGACTATTTATGAGCAGTTCTTC.

J is TRBJ2-3 and V is TRBV9; no clear D. The V end was cut by 2 bases, the J end by 0 bases, with 10 bases between. CDR1 is SGDLS and CDR2 is YYNGEE in the germline V gene. This CDR3 region has 15 residues. CDR3 coding DNA: TGTGCCAGCAGCGTGCGCTTTACTAGCACAGATACGCAGTATTTT. Encoded protein: CASSVRFTSTDTQYF.

The chain uses TRBV4-1 and TRBJ2-7; 15 bases are a match to TRBD2. The CDR3 runs to 15 residues. With 8 bases clipped from V and 3 bases from J, the junction kept 5 bases outside the gene matches. CDR1 and CDR2 (germline): MGHRA, YSYEKL. CDR3 in amino acids: CASSGLAGGYYEQYF. CDR3 coding DNA: TGCGCCAGCTCGGGACTAGCGGGAGGATACTACGAGCAGTACTTC.

This clone is a singleton in its sample. This chain joins TRBV19 and TRBJ2-3; D is uncertain. The CDR3 is 15 amino acids. The germline V gene encodes CDR1 LNHDA and CDR2 SQIVND (reference sequence). Trimming removed 5 bases from V and 3 bases from J, with 15 bases in between. The CDR3 here is CASSPFNRETDTQYF. CDR3 DNA: TGTGCCAGTAGTCCCTTTAACAGAGAAACAGATACGCAGTATTTT.

CDR3 amino acids: CAIRGTDSNQPQHF. CDR3 nucleotide sequence: TGTGCCATCAGAGGGACGGATAGCAATCAGCCCCAGCATTTT. J is TRBJ1-5 and V is TRBV10-3; tentatively, D is TRBD1 (5 bases). The CDR3 has 14 residues. Trimming shortened V by 6 bases and J by 0 bases, and 9 bases separated the two germline ends. Germline V gene data show CDR1 as ENHRY and CDR2 as SYGVKD.

CDR3 residues: CASLAGEYNEQFF. CDR3 sequence (DNA): TGTGCCAGCCTAGCGGGAGAGTACAATGAGCAGTTCTTC. This chain uses TRBV6-5 with TRBJ2-1; 10 bases are a match to TRBD2. The CDR3 loop spans 13 amino acids. The V segment lost 8 bases and the J segment 4 bases; nucleotides outside the gene matches: 2. Germline V CDR1 and CDR2: MNHEY, SVGAGI.

The rearrangement joins TRBV9 to TRBJ2-7; D not resolved. The germline V gene encodes CDR1 SGDLS and CDR2 YYNGEE. The CDR3 runs to 14 residues. The V end was cut by 4 bases, the J end by 0 bases, with 11 bases between. For the CDR3, the DNA is TGTGCCAGCAGCCCCGGGTCCAGCTCCTACGAGCAGTACTTC. Protein: CASSPGSSSYEQYF.

The genes are TRBV3-1 (or the pseudogene TRBV3-2) and TRBJ2-1; 7 nucleotides match TRBD2. Germline CDR1 reads LGHDT; CDR2 reads YNNKEL (reference sequence). This CDR3 spans 14 amino acids. V was pared by 1 base and J by 9 bases, with 6 bases of the junction left unmatched. CDR3 loop: CASSQAGLGPEQFF. The CDR3 region has the DNA TGTGCCAGCAGCCAAGCCGGACTAGGGCCTGAGCAGTTCTTC.

The chain links TRBV9 to TRBJ2-5; 11 bases align to TRBD1. Germline trimming cut 1 base from V and 5 bases from J; bases unmatched to any gene: 7. The length of the CDR3 is 16 residues. The germline CDR1 and CDR2 sequences are SGDLS and YYNGEE. CDR3 DNA sequence: TGTGCCAGCAGCGTACAAGGACAGGGGGCTATGGAGACCCAGTACTTC. Its translation: CASSVQGQGAMETQYF.

The sample holds a few counts of this clone. V and J are TRBV19 and TRBJ2-7, with D tentatively TRBD1 (6 bases). CDR3 length equals 14 residues. Germline V gene lookup returns CDR1 LNHDA and CDR2 SQIVND (reference sequence). The V end lost 5 bases, the J end lost 4 bases, and 15 bases lay between the germline ends. The CDR3 region is CASSDRKSGYEQYF. The CDR3 DNA reads TGTGCCAGTAGTGACAGGAAGAGTGGGTACGAGCAGTACTTC.

The chain joins TRBV3-1 (or the pseudogene TRBV3-2) to TRBJ1-3; tentative D call: TRBD1 (5 bases). With 1 base removed from V and 0 bases from J, the gap between germline ends came to 13 bases. Germline CDR1 is LGHDT and CDR2 is YNNKEL (reference sequence). This CDR3 spans 17 amino acids. CDR3 in DNA: TGTGCCAGCAGCCAAGGTTTAGACAGTAGCTCTGGAAACACCATATATTTT. Translating it yields CASSQGLDSSSGNTIYF.

This clone was observed a few times. J is TRBJ1-6 and V is TRBV3-1 (or the pseudogene TRBV3-2), with D maybe TRBD1 (5 bases). CDR3 length equals 12 residues. Germline CDR1 is LGHDT and CDR2 is YNNKEL (reference sequence). V lost 3 bases, J lost 13 bases, and 10 bases lay in between. CDR3 in amino acids: CASSQHGGPLHF. In DNA form, the CDR3 reads TGTGCCAGCAGCCAGCATGGGGGTCCCCTCCACTTT.

The rearrangement joins TRBV4-1 to TRBJ2-1, with a tentative D call TRBD2 (5 bases). The germline V and J ends were trimmed by 1 base and 4 bases, with 8 bases remaining between them. The CDR3 sequence is 14 residues long. The V gene's germline CDR1 is MGHRA and CDR2 YSYEKL. The CDR3 sequence: CASSQVGVYNEQFF. The CDR3 DNA is TGCGCCAGCAGCCAAGTCGGGGTTTACAATGAGCAGTTCTTC.

The genes are TRBV2 and TRBJ1-2; tentatively, D is TRBD1 (5 bases). This CDR3 region has 13 residues. CDR1 and CDR2 from the germline V gene are SNHLY and FYNNEI. V gave up 4 bases and J gave up 4 bases, with 10 bases separating them. In DNA form, the CDR3 reads TGTGCCAGCAGTGGTGAGGGGCCCTATGGCTACACCTTC. This sequence encodes CASSGEGPYGYTF.

The chain couples TRBV18 to TRBJ1-3; 8 bases are a match to TRBD1. The V gene end was trimmed by 2 bases and the J gene end by 5 bases; junction bases not matched to a gene: 5. Looked up from germline, CDR1 is KGHSH and CDR2 is LQKENI. The CDR3 sequence is 15 residues long. CDR3 DNA: TGTGCCAGCTCACCATCACAGGGGGTTCGAAACACCATATATTTT. Its translation is CASSPSQGVRNTIYF.

The CDR3 region is CASSQSRREDYGYTF. The CDR3 DNA follows: TGTGCCAGCTCTCAATCGAGAAGGGAAGACTATGGCTACACCTTC. The chain combines TRBV18 with TRBJ1-2; D is undetermined. CDR3 length: 15 amino acids. V shed 6 bases and J shed 3 bases, with 17 bases lying between them. CDR1 KGHSH and CDR2 LQKENI come from the germline V gene.

This clone was seen a single time. The chain carries TRBV5-4 and TRBJ2-1; the match to TRBD2 covers 9 bases. There are 16 residues in the CDR3. Germline V gene sequence: CDR1 SGHNT, CDR2 YYREEE (reference sequence). V shed 2 bases and J 8 bases; nucleotides not matched to a gene: 11. CDR3 in DNA: TGTGCCAGCAGCTTACAAGCGGGAGGAACAGGCCATGAGCAGTTCTTC. Amino acids: CASSLQAGGTGHEQFF.

The genes are TRBV24-1 and TRBJ2-5; TRBD1 matches at 8 bases. This CDR3 comprises 16 residues. Trimming removed 4 bases from V and 0 bases from J; junction bases left unmatched: 6. Germline V lookup: CDR1 KGHDR, CDR2 SFDVKD. CDR3 bases: TGTGCCACCAGTGAACTGGACAGGGCCCACCAAGAGACCCAGTACTTC. Protein product: CATSELDRAHQETQYF.

This sequence joins TRBV2 and TRBJ2-7; tentatively, D is TRBD1 (6 bases). The CDR3 sequence is 15 residues long. Germline V gives CDR1 SNHLY, CDR2 FYNNEI. Trimming took off 5 bases at V and 2 bases at J, with 16 bases between the two ends. The CDR3 coding sequence is TGTGCCAGCAGTAGAACCGGGACAAAAGCCTACGAGCAGTACTTC. Amino acids: CASSRTGTKAYEQYF.

This chain's CDR3 is CASSRGPRAEAFF. For the CDR3, the DNA is TGTGCCAGCAGCAGGGGGCCGCGAGCTGAAGCTTTCTTT. The V gene is TRBV6-5, the J gene TRBJ1-1; 8 bases are a match to TRBD1. The trim removed 6 bases at V and 6 bases at J, leaving 6 bases unmatched. The CDR3 contains 13 residues. In germline, CDR1 is MNHEY, CDR2 SVGAGI.

The chain links TRBV5-1 to TRBJ2-1; TRBD2 aligns across 10 bases. The CDR3 covers 15 residues. Per germline, CDR1 SGHRS and CDR2 YFSETQ. Unmatched junction bases numbered 2, after V lost 2 bases and J lost 3 bases. The CDR3 reads CASSFIAGGYNEQFF. For the CDR3, the DNA is TGCGCCAGCAGCTTTATAGCGGGAGGCTACAATGAGCAGTTCTTC.

This chain uses TRBV11-2 with TRBJ2-1, with D unresolved. Trimming removed 1 base at V and 7 bases at J, with 17 bases between. The germline V gene encodes CDR1 SGHAT and CDR2 FQNNGV. The length of the CDR3 is 16 residues. DNA of the CDR3: TGTGCCAGCAGCTTAGTGCGGACCAGAATTAAAAATGAGCAGTTCTTC. Amino acids: CASSLVRTRIKNEQFF.

This clone has just one count. The chain employs TRBV27 and TRBJ1-2; 8 positions agree with TRBD1. The CDR3 totals 15 residues. V lost 2 bases, J lost 3 bases, and 5 bases stayed unmatched. Germline CDR1 reads MNHEY; CDR2 reads SMNVEV (reference sequence). This CDR3 reads CASSLEGTGYYGYTF. Written as DNA, the CDR3 is TGTGCCAGCAGTTTAGAAGGGACAGGCTACTATGGCTACACCTTC.

The chain employs TRBV5-5 and TRBJ1-5; 8 nucleotides line up with TRBD1. The CDR3 contains 15 residues. V was clipped by 5 bases and J by 0 bases; unmatched bases: 4. The germline V gene has CDR1 SGHKS and CDR2 YYEKEE (reference sequence). The CDR3 nucleotides are TGTGCCAGCAGTTCGGGACAGGCTAGCAATCAGCCCCAGCATTTT. It yields the protein CASSSGQASNQPQHF.

The chain joins TRBV6-1 to TRBJ2-1; tentatively, D is TRBD1 (6 bases). From germline, CDR1 is MNHNS and CDR2 SASEGT. V was shortened by 8 bases and J by 6 bases, with 23 bases between the two germline ends. This CDR3 region has 16 residues. The CDR3 spells CASLEGGTGKGNEQFF. The CDR3, as DNA: TGTGCCAGCCTTGAAGGTGGTACAGGGAAAGGCAATGAGCAGTTCTTC.